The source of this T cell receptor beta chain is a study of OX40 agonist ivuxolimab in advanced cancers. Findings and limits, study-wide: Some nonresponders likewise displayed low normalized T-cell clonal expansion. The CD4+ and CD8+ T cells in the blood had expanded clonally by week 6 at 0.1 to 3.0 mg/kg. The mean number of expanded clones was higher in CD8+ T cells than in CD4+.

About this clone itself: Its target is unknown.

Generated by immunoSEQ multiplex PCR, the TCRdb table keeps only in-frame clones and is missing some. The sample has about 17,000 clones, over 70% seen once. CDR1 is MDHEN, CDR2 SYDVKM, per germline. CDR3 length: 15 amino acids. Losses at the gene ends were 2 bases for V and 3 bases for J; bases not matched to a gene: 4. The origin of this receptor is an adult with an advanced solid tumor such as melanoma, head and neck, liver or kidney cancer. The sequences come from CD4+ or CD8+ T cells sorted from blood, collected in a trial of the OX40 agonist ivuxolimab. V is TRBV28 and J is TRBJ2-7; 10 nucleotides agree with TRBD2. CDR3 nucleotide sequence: TGTGCCAGCAGTTTAGGCTTAGCGGGAGGCTACGAGCAGTACTTC. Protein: CASSLGLAGGYEQYF. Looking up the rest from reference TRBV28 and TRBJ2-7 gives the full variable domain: DVKVTQSSRYLVKRTGEKVFLECVQDMDHENMFWYRQDPGLGLRLIYFSYDVKMKEKGDIPEGYSVSREKKERFSLILESASTNQTSMYLCASSLGLAGGYEQYFGPGTRLTVT.